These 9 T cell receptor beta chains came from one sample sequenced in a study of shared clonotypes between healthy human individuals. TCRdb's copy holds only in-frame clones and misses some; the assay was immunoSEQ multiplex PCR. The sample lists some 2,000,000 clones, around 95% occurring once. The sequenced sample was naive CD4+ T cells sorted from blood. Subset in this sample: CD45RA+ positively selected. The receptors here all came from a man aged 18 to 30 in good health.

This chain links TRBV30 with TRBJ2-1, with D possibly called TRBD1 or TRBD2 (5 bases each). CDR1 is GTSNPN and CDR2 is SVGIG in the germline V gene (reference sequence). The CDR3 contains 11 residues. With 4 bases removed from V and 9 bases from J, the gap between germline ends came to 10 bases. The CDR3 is CAWMGEGEQFF. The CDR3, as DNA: TGTGCCTGGATGGGGGAAGGTGAGCAGTTCTTC.

Here the CDR3 DNA reads TGTGCCAGCAGCCTAGGTCCAGGGACGGAAGAAAAACTGTTTTTT. This translates into CASSLGPGTEEKLFF. The genes are TRBV7-2 and TRBJ1-4, with D possibly being TRBD1 (5 bases). Germline values: CDR1 SGHTA, CDR2 FQGNSA. Trimming left V 5 bases short and J 8 bases short, with 18 bases between. The CDR3 runs 15 residues. The complete variable domain, with remaining parts taken from reference TRBV7-2 and TRBJ1-4, reads GAGVSQSPSNKVTEKGKDVELRCDPISGHTALYWYRQSLGQGLEFLIYFQGNSAPDKSGLPSDRFSAERTGGSVSTLTIQRTQQEDSAVYLCASSLGPGTEEKLFFGSGTQLSVL.

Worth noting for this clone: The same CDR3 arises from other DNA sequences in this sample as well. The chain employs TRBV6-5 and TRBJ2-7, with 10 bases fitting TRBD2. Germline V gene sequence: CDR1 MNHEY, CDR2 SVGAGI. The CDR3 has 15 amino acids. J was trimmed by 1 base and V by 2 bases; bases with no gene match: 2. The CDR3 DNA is TGTGCCAGCAGTTACAGGACTAGCGGTTCCTACGAGCAGTACTTC. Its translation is CASSYRTSGSYEQYF.

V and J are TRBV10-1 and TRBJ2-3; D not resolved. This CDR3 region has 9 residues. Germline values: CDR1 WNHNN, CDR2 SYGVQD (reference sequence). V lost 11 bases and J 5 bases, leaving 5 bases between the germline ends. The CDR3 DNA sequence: TGCGCCGGGATAGATACGCAGTATTTT. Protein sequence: CAGIDTQYF.

CDR3 sequence reads: CASRLTSGATYEQYF. The DNA for the CDR3 is TGTGCCAGCAGATTGACTAGCGGGGCTACCTACGAGCAGTACTTC. The gene calls are TRBV5-5 and TRBJ2-7; 11 nucleotides agree with TRBD2. This CDR3 comprises 15 residues. Unmatched junction bases numbered 6, after V lost 5 bases and J lost 2 bases. Germline V lookup: CDR1 SGHKS, CDR2 YYEKEE (reference sequence).

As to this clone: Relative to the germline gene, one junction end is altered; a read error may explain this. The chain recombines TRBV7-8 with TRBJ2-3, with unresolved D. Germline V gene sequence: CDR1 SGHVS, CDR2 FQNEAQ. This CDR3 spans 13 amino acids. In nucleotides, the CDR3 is TGTGCCACCAGCAGGTCTAGCACAGATACGCAGTATTTT. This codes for CATSRSSTDTQYF.

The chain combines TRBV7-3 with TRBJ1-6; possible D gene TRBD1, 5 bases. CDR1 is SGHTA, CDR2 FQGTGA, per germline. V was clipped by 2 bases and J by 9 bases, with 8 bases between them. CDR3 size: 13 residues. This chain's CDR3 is CASSLGGTSPLHF. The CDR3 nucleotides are TGTGCCAGCAGCTTAGGAGGGACTTCACCCCTCCACTTT.

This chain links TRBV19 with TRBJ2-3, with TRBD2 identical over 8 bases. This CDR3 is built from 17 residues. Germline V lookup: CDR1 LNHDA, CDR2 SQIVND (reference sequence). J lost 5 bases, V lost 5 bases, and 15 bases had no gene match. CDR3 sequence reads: CASSETGTRSSIDTQYF. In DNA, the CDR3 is TGTGCCAGTAGTGAGACCGGGACTAGAAGTTCGATAGATACGCAGTATTTT. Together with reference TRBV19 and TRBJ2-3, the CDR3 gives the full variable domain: DGGITQSPKYLFRKEGQNVTLSCEQNLNHDAMYWYRQDPGQGLRLIYYSQIVNDFQKGDIAEGYSVSREKKESFPLTVTSAQKNPTAFYLCASSETGTRSSIDTQYFGPGTRLTVL.

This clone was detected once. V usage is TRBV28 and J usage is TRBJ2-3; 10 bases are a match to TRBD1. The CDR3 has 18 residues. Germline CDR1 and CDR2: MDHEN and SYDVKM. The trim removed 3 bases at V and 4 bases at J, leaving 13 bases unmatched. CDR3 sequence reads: CASSFLGLGTGEADTQYF. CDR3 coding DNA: TGTGCCAGCAGTTTCTTGGGTTTGGGGACAGGGGAGGCAGATACGCAGTATTTT.